Below are 22 T cell receptor beta chains sequenced from a single sample in a study of spatial heterogeneity in lung cancer. Overall study results and limits: The study found that expanded intratumoral alpha and beta TCR counts tracked tumor mutation counts.

TCRdb recomputed calls from the 5' RACE reads with MiXCR, one row per CDR3 protein. The repertoire holds about 1,700 distinct CDR3 sequences, with approximately 4.2% as singletons. No antigen has been identified for these receptors. Time point of the sample: sample taken at primary tumor resection. The material sequenced was lung tumor tissue, taken at surgery. The receptors shown here come from a male donor with early-stage non-small cell lung cancer.

This clonotype was seen many times. The CDR3 nucleotides are TGCGCCAGCAGCCAAGACCAGGCTCGAGGGGAGACCCAGTACTTC. It is translated as CASSQDQARGETQYF. The chain carries TRBV4-1 and TRBJ2-5; D may be TRBD2 (5 bases). The CDR3 spans 15 residues. The V end lost 0 bases, the J end lost 5 bases, and 13 bases lay between the germline ends. Germline values: CDR1 MGHRA, CDR2 YSYEKL.

There are many counts of this clonotype. The V and J genes are TRBV29-1 and TRBJ2-5; a weak D match, TRBD1 (5 bases). Trimming pared 5 bases from V and 5 bases from J, leaving 12 bases between. Germline-derived CDR1 and CDR2 are SQVTM and ANQGSEA. The CDR3 spans 12 residues. In DNA form, the CDR3 reads TGCAGCGTTTTCAGGGATGGTGAGACCCAGTACTTC. It is translated as CSVFRDGETQYF.

In its sample, this clonotype ranks as medium-sized. The rearrangement links TRBV18 to TRBJ1-1, with D unclear. Trimming pared 6 bases from V and 4 bases from J, leaving 15 bases between. The CDR3 is 14 residues long. The germline V gene has CDR1 KGHSH and CDR2 LQKENI. The CDR3 protein is CASSQSRGVTEAFF. In DNA form, the CDR3 reads TGTGCCAGCTCCCAATCCCGGGGAGTCACTGAAGCTTTCTTT.

By sample fraction, this clonotype is medium-sized. The CDR3 coding sequence is TGTGCCAGCAGCTTAGACGGATCCTACGAGCAGTACTTC. Its translation: CASSLDGSYEQYF. This chain joins TRBV7-2 and TRBJ2-7; D not certain. Trimming removed 1 base from V and 1 base from J, with 5 bases in between. CDR1 is SGHTA and CDR2 is FQGNSA in the germline V gene. The CDR3 extends over 13 amino acids. The complete variable domain, with remaining parts taken from reference TRBV7-2 and TRBJ2-7, reads GAGVSQSPSNKVTEKGKDVELRCDPISGHTALYWYRQSLGQGLEFLIYFQGNSAPDKSGLPSDRFSAERTGGSVSTLTIQRTQQEDSAVYLCASSLDGSYEQYFGPGTRLTVT.

This clonotype is medium-sized (0.01 to 0.1%) in the sample. The chain links TRBV7-9 to TRBJ1-2; maybe TRBD1 (6 bases). V gave up 3 bases and J gave up 3 bases, with 14 bases separating them. The germline CDR1 and CDR2 sequences are SEHNR and FQNEAQ (reference sequence). The CDR3 totals 15 residues. The CDR3 bases are TGTGCCAGCAGCTTTTGGGGGGCCCTGGACTATGGCTACACCTTC. This codes for CASSFWGALDYGYTF.

This clonotype is deemed medium-sized. The J gene is TRBJ2-4, the V gene TRBV9; D is uncertain. V lost 9 bases and J 0 bases, leaving 10 bases between the germline ends. The germline CDR1 and CDR2 sequences are SGDLS and YYNGEE. The CDR3 totals 13 residues. The CDR3 DNA is TGTGCCACCCCCCCGGTAGCCAAAAACATTCAGTACTTC. Translated: CATPPVAKNIQYF. Looking up the rest from reference TRBV9 and TRBJ2-4 gives the full variable domain: DSGVTQTPKHLITATGQRVTLRCSPRSGDLSVYWYQQSLDQGLQFLIQYYNGEERAKGNILERFSAQQFPDLHSELNLSSLELGDSALYFCATPPVAKNIQYFGAGTRLSVL.

Sample share makes this clonotype medium-sized. The gene calls are TRBV4-3 and TRBJ2-7, with TRBD2 matching 11 bases. The germline V gene encodes CDR1 LGHNA and CDR2 YSLEER. The CDR3 length is 18 residues. V lost 0 bases, J lost 0 bases, and 7 bases stayed unmatched. The CDR3 DNA is TGCGCCAGCAGCCAAGATCGGTTAGCGGGGGGGAGCTCCTACGAGCAGTACTTC. It encodes CASSQDRLAGGSSYEQYF.

This clonotype came up many times. The J gene is TRBJ2-7, the V gene TRBV27, with D possibly TRBD2 on 5 matching bases. From germline, CDR1 is MNHEY and CDR2 SMNVEV (reference sequence). This CDR3 is built from 14 residues. Trimming took off 4 bases at V and 1 base at J, with 11 bases between the two ends. The CDR3: CASSSSGISYEQYF. CDR3 bases: TGTGCCAGCAGTTCCTCCGGGATTTCCTACGAGCAGTACTTC.

This clonotype was found a few times. The rearrangement uses TRBV20-1 and TRBJ2-7, with 7 bases fitting TRBD2. This CDR3 has 14 residues. J gave up 3 bases and V 1 base, and 6 bases lay outside the gene matches. Germline lookup yields CDR1 DFQATT and CDR2 SNEGSKA (reference sequence). CDR3 in amino acids: CSARGGRAYYEQYF. The CDR3, as DNA: TGCAGTGCTAGAGGGGGGAGGGCCTACTACGAGCAGTACTTC.

Sample share makes this clonotype medium-sized. CDR3 coding DNA: TGCGCCAGCAGCTTAAGATACCGGGACAGGGTCGAAGATACGCAGTATTTT. Translating gives CASSLRYRDRVEDTQYF. The rearrangement joins TRBV5-1 to TRBJ2-3, with TRBD1 matching 9 bases. The germline V gene has CDR1 SGHRS and CDR2 YFSETQ. The trim removed 2 bases at V and 5 bases at J, leaving 12 bases unmatched. The CDR3 loop spans 17 amino acids.

Many counts were recorded for this clonotype. The rearrangement joins TRBV14 to TRBJ2-5; D is unresolved. The CDR3 consists of 15 residues. V shed 1 base and J shed 2 bases, with 11 bases lying between them. Germline V lookup: CDR1 SGHDN, CDR2 FVKESK. The CDR3 region is CASSQGAWAQETQYF. The DNA of the CDR3 is TGTGCCAGCAGCCAAGGGGCGTGGGCGCAAGAGACCCAGTACTTC.

At least ten counts were recorded for this clonotype. The chain uses TRBV7-6 and TRBJ2-7; 14 positions agree with TRBD2. CDR1 is SGHVS and CDR2 is FNYEAQ in the germline V gene. The CDR3 extends over 16 amino acids. With 3 bases clipped from V and 0 bases from J, the junction kept 1 base outside the gene matches. The CDR3 loop is CASSFGTSGSSYEQYF. The CDR3 DNA reads TGTGCCAGCAGCTTCGGGACTAGCGGGAGCTCCTACGAGCAGTACTTC. Complete variable domain (other parts from reference TRBV7-6 and TRBJ2-7): GAGVSQSPRYKVTKRGQDVALRCDPISGHVSLYWYRQALGQGPEFLTYFNYEAQQDKSGLPNDRFSAERPEGSISTLTIQRTEQRDSAMYRCASSFGTSGSSYEQYFGPGTRLTVT.

This clonotype is labeled as large (0.1 to 1%). This chain links TRBV24-1 with TRBJ2-5; D may be TRBD2 (6 bases). In germline, CDR1 is KGHDR, CDR2 SFDVKD. This CDR3 contains 14 residues. V was clipped by 5 bases and J by 9 bases, with 18 bases between them. The CDR3 DNA is TGTGCCACCAGTGTGGCTAGCGCCATTGTGGCCCAGTACTTC. Amino acid sequence: CATSVASAIVAQYF.

This clonotype is labeled as medium-sized. The chain carries TRBV24-1 and TRBJ2-1; TRBD2 aligns across 14 bases. Germline V gives CDR1 KGHDR, CDR2 SFDVKD. CDR3 length: 17 residues. With 5 bases clipped from V and 7 bases from J, the junction kept 9 bases outside the gene matches. CDR3 in amino acids: CATSGLAGGPKENEQFF. CDR3 DNA: TGTGCCACCAGTGGACTAGCGGGAGGGCCGAAGGAAAATGAGCAGTTCTTC.

This clonotype has just a few counts. The limits of the CDR3 on the DNA are not certain, so only TCRdb's listed CDR3 is given. The chain joins TRBV7-3 to TRBJ1-4. Germline lookup yields CDR1 SGHTA and CDR2 FQGTGA. Counting both end residues, the CDR3 totals 15 amino acids. CDR3 residues: CASSPGRAEVKNCFF.

The chain links TRBV28 to TRBJ2-1, with 10 bases lining up with TRBD1. V lost 3 bases, J lost 6 bases, and 5 bases stayed unmatched. The CDR3 length is 15 residues. Germline CDR1 and CDR2: MDHEN and SYDVKM. The CDR3, as DNA: TGTGCCAGCAGTTTTGGGACAGGGGTTTTCAATGAGCAGTTCTTC. It translates to CASSFGTGVFNEQFF.

This clonotype counts as medium-sized. The chain uses TRBV30 and TRBJ2-1; TRBD2 matches at 13 bases. The CDR3 contains 14 residues. Trimming cost V 5 bases and J 8 bases; bases outside gene matches: 6. Germline V gene sequence: CDR1 GTSNPN, CDR2 SVGIG (reference sequence). Written as DNA, the CDR3 is TGTGCCTGGCGACTAGCGGGAGGACGGCATGAGCAGTTCTTC. Its protein product is CAWRLAGGRHEQFF.

The genes are TRBV27 and TRBJ1-5, with unresolved D. The germline V gene has CDR1 MNHEY and CDR2 SMNVEV (reference sequence). The CDR3 has 11 amino acids. V was trimmed by 3 bases and J by 6 bases, leaving 3 bases between them. CDR3 sequence (DNA): TGTGCCAGCAGTTTCGGTCAGCCCCAGCATTTT. This gives the protein CASSFGQPQHF.

This clonotype counts as medium-sized. J is TRBJ1-1 and V is TRBV25-1; D uncertain. V was shortened by 6 bases and J by 8 bases, with 10 bases between the two germline ends. CDR3 length equals 11 residues. The germline V gene has CDR1 MGHDK and CDR2 SYGVNS. The chain's CDR3 is CASRLENEAFF. CDR3 sequence (DNA): TGTGCCAGCAGACTGGAGAACGAAGCTTTCTTT.

Relative to its sample, this clonotype is large (0.1 to 1%). The rearrangement uses TRBV7-2 and TRBJ2-1; maybe TRBD2 (5 bases). Germline lookup yields CDR1 SGHTA and CDR2 FQGNSA. CDR3 size: 15 residues. Deletions cut 5 bases from V and 1 base from J, with 12 bases between. In DNA form, the CDR3 reads TGTGCCAGCAGCCCCACCCGGGGATCCTACAATGAGCAGTTCTTC. Translation gives CASSPTRGSYNEQFF.

This clonotype was observed at least ten times. The chain joins TRBV6-2 or TRBV6-3 to TRBJ1-5; no reliable D call. The V gene's germline CDR1 is MNHEY and CDR2 SVGEGT. V shed 2 bases and J shed 7 bases, with 3 bases lying between them. This CDR3 spans 11 amino acids. CDR3 DNA: TGTGCCAGCAGTTACCCACAGCCCCAGCATTTT. It codes for CASSYPQPQHF.

This clonotype qualifies as medium-sized. The chain joins TRBV30 to TRBJ2-1, with 9 positions matching TRBD2. With 1 base clipped from V and 6 bases from J, the junction kept 10 bases outside the gene matches. Germline V lookup: CDR1 GTSNPN, CDR2 SVGIG (reference sequence). The CDR3 is 16 residues long. CDR3 nucleotide sequence: TGTGCCTGGAGTGCCCTAGCGGGACGTGCGCGCAATGAGCAGTTCTTC. This sequence encodes CAWSALAGRARNEQFF.